This record covers a single T cell receptor (beta chain). Its antigen is undetermined. The donors, healthy adults who were HIV-negative, had experienced no recent acute infections or vaccinations. The sample comes from a study of shared clonotypes between healthy human individuals. Trimming took 5 bases from V and 1 from J, leaving 8 bases between them. Germline V gene sequence: CDR1 MNHEY, CDR2 SVGAGI. The length of the CDR3 is 13 residues. TCRdb's table, derived via immunoSEQ multiplex PCR, lists solely in-frame clones and lacks some. The table has approximately 2.5 million clones, under 95% seen once. Broader study findings: A generally larger estimated richness was seen in naive subsets than in memory subsets. Several donors held about 5% of naive CD4 clonotypes in common.

This sequence originates from a man aged 18 to 35 in good health. Some clones in this sample may be carry-over from other donors' samples. The chain joins TRBV6-5 to TRBJ2-5; no definite D call. The sample consisted of naive CD4+ T cells from PBMCs. Noted subset: CD45RA+ positively selected. In DNA, the CDR3 is TGTGCCAGCAGTGTCCAGTTCCAAGAGACCCAGTACTTC. The encoded protein is CASSVQFQETQYF.